This T cell receptor (beta chain) is drawn from a study of T cell responses to AZD1222 COVID-19 vaccine. Data came from immunoSEQ multiplex PCR; TCRdb stores just in-frame clones and leaves some out. The table records over 150,000 clones, about 90% of them present only once. The germline V and J ends were trimmed by 3 bases and 4 bases, with 15 bases remaining between them. The CDR3 is 15 amino acids. Germline V lookup: CDR1 MDHEN, CDR2 SYDVKM. The receptor was derived from an adult in good health. The J gene is TRBJ1-2, the V gene TRBV28, with unresolved D. Sample: peripheral blood, taken on day 0 of AZD1222 vaccination. The CDR3 here is CASSLPGRTTYGYTF. The CDR3 DNA follows: TGTGCCAGCAGTTTGCCAGGACGGACGACCTATGGCTACACCTTC.